This T cell receptor (beta chain) was sequenced during a study of regulatory T cells in long-lasting Graves disease. Broader study findings: With 2,500 to 3,000 shared public clonotypes, persistent patients exceeded new patients, who shared about a thousand.

Time point reported: newly diagnosed GD, antithyroid drugs for less than 3 months. The authors made the TCR library using RNA they extracted from PBMCs. The patients were enrolled through endocrinology in Xi'an, China. Germline-derived CDR1 and CDR2 are DFQATT and SNEGSKA (reference sequence). The J segment lost 2 bases and the V segment lost 0 bases, leaving 14 bases of the junction unmatched. CDR3 length: 18 residues. According to the study, TCR beta libraries were built with iRepertoire HTBI primers and CDR3-region Arm-PCR. MiXCR, applied by TCRdb to the multiplex PCR reads, yields one record per CDR3 protein. The data show approximately 400,000 distinct CDR3 sequences, just under 15% seen once. This clonotype was seen at least ten times. As yet, its antigen is unknown. A further study also used this sample, focusing on T cells in Graves' hyperthyroidism and ophthalmopathy.

This chain uses TRBV20-1 with TRBJ2-7; 9 bases line up with TRBD1. Sample: peripheral blood mononuclear cells (PBMCs), taken at new diagnosis, from a patient treated with antithyroid drugs. The source of this sequence is a woman aged 25-40 years with Graves disease. The CDR3, as DNA: TGCAGTGCTAGAGACTTCATAACCGGGACAGGGCCGCCCTACGAGCAGTACTTC. Translating it yields CSARDFITGTGPPYEQYF.